The rows below give T cell receptor beta chains drawn from one sample of a study of T cell responses to AZD1222 COVID-19 vaccine. The table came from immunoSEQ multiplex PCR; TCRdb's copy has only in-frame clones and leaves some out. The repertoire includes around 99,000 clones, more than 75% of them detected once, and roughly 4.5% sits in the top ten. This sample comprised peripheral blood, obtained 28 days after the second AZD1222 dose. The source is an adult who received the AZD1222 COVID-19 vaccine. CDR3s include the opening cysteine and the closing phenylalanine or tryptophan. D genes are given only for firm matches. Size is omitted from some rows. Given values are once, few, many or a class for expanded clones.

D,J,V,size,CDR3,DNA
TRBD1,TRBJ2-7,TRBV25-1,-,CASSDAGTGRYEQYF,TGTGCCAGCAGTGATGCCGGGACAGGGAGATACGAGCAGTACTTC
TRBD2,TRBJ2-5,TRBV15,-,CATSRGGTSGQETQYF,TGTGCCACCAGCAGGGGTGGGACTAGCGGACAAGAGACCCAGTACTTC
-,TRBJ2-3,TRBV24-1,-,CATSGISSTDTQYF,TGTGCCACCAGCGGGATTTCGTCCACAGATACGCAGTATTTT
-,TRBJ1-3,TRBV10-1,-,CASSLFIRNTIYF,TGCGCCAGCAGCCTCTTCATAAGAAACACCATATATTTT
-,TRBJ2-1,TRBV5-1,-,CASRDRTGSSYNEQFF,TGCGCCAGCCGGGACCGCACAGGGAGCTCCTACAATGAGCAGTTCTTC
TRBD1,TRBJ1-1,TRBV13,-,CASSSAVDRVYTEAFF,TGTGCCAGCAGCTCAGCCGTGGACAGGGTTTACACTGAAGCTTTCTTT
-,TRBJ1-1,TRBV18,-,CASSPTGGETEAFF,TGTGCCAGCTCACCCACGGGGGGTGAAACTGAAGCTTTCTTT
TRBD1,TRBJ1-2,TRBV7-2,-,CASSGDRGDGYTF,TGTGCCAGCAGCGGGGACAGGGGAGATGGCTACACCTTC
TRBD2,TRBJ2-2,TRBV5-1,-,CASTLGLAGSANTGELFF,TGCGCCAGCACCCTCGGACTAGCGGGTTCCGCGAACACCGGGGAGCTGTTTTTT
-,TRBJ2-2,TRBV7-2,once,CASSLVRNTGELFF,TGTGCCAGCAGCTTAGTGCGGAACACCGGGGAGCTGTTTTTT
-,TRBJ2-7,TRBV28,once,CASCRAVLGEQYF,TGTGCCAGCTGCAGGGCAGTTCTTGGAGAGCAGTACTTC
TRBD1,TRBJ1-6,TRBV6-4,-,CASSDLTGRVSSPLHF,TGTGCCAGCAGTGACTTGACAGGGAGGGTAAGTTCACCCCTCCACTTT
TRBD2,TRBJ2-1,TRBV27,-,CASSLSERGASNEQFF,TGTGCCAGCAGTTTATCGGAGCGGGGGGCCTCCAATGAGCAGTTCTTC
-,TRBJ2-3,TRBV5-1,-,CASSPRLRTDTQYF,TGCGCCAGCAGTCCCCGACTTCGCACAGATACGCAGTATTTT
-,TRBJ1-2,TRBV7-8,-,CASSLFGVESNYGYTF,TGTGCCAGCAGCTTATTCGGAGTTGAGTCTAACTATGGCTACACCTTC
-,TRBJ1-2,TRBV19,-,CASGHRGAANYGYTF,TGTGCCAGTGGACATAGGGGGGCTGCTAACTATGGCTACACCTTC
-,TRBJ1-2,TRBV18,-,CASSPATSKTNYGYTF,TGTGCCAGCTCACCAGCGACCTCAAAAACTAACTATGGCTACACCTTC
-,TRBJ1-2,TRBV7-9,-,CASSLEERNYGYTF,TGTGCCAGCAGCCTTGAGGAGAGGAACTATGGCTACACCTTC
TRBD1,TRBJ2-7,TRBV6-5,-,CASSPYRTGNYEQYF,TGTGCCAGCAGTCCCTATCGGACAGGGAACTACGAGCAGTACTTC
-,TRBJ1-5,TRBV10-2,-,CASRGRAGWDQPQHF,TGCGCCAGCAGGGGCCGGGCCGGGTGGGATCAGCCCCAGCATTTT
-,TRBJ2-1,TRBV7-2,-,CASSLVEAYEQFF,TGTGCCAGCAGCTTAGTTGAGGCATATGAGCAGTTCTTC
TRBD2,TRBJ2-3,TRBV7-6,-,CASSLLAGALPSTDTQYF,TGTGCCAGCAGCTTATTAGCGGGGGCTCTTCCTAGCACAGATACGCAGTATTTT
-,TRBJ1-2,TRBV29-1,-,CSVDRDYGYTF,TGCAGCGTCGACAGAGACTATGGCTACACCTTC
-,TRBJ2-3,TRBV11-2,-,CASSSNTDTQYF,TGTGCCAGCAGCTCCAACACAGATACGCAGTATTTT
-,TRBJ1-1,TRBV28,-,CASSLGGVTEAFF,TGTGCCAGCAGTTTAGGCGGGGTCACTGAAGCTTTCTTT
-,TRBJ1-1,TRBV7-9,-,CASSPVVLGDTEAFF,TGTGCCAGCAGCCCCGTTGTTCTTGGGGACACTGAAGCTTTCTTT
TRBD1,TRBJ1-2,TRBV18,-,CASSKGQDHNYGYTF,TGTGCCAGCTCAAAAGGACAGGACCATAACTATGGCTACACCTTC
TRBD1,TRBJ1-4,TRBV29-1,-,CSAGRDRGEKLFF,TGCAGCGCCGGAAGGGACAGGGGAGAAAAACTGTTTTTT
-,TRBJ1-1,TRBV9,-,CASSVGVGTEAFF,TGTGCCAGCAGCGTTGGGGTTGGCACTGAAGCTTTCTTT
-,TRBJ1-3,TRBV19,-,CASSISPVAGGSGNTIYF,TGTGCCAGTAGTATAAGTCCTGTAGCGGGAGGCTCTGGAAACACCATATATTTT